The clone carrying this T cell receptor (beta chain) was seen more than once but under ten times. Its antigen remains unidentified. The record originates from a study of OX40 agonist ivuxolimab in advanced cancers. Study-wide points: Some patients who did not respond also had low normalized T-cell clonal expansion.

The germline V gene encodes CDR1 PRHDT and CDR2 FYEKMQ (reference sequence). Deletions cut 5 bases from V and 3 bases from J, with 16 bases between. The CDR3 length is 15 residues. Sequencing used immunoSEQ multiplex PCR; TCRdb keeps in-frame clones, though not all of them. The profile covers approximately 12,000 clones, with roughly 80% appearing a single time and roughly 32% taken by the ten largest. The source is an adult with an advanced solid tumor such as melanoma, head and neck, liver or kidney cancer. This rearrangement joins TRBV13 to TRBJ1-2; D perhaps matches TRBD1 (5 bases). The sample in question was CD4+ or CD8+ T cells sorted from blood, obtained in a trial of the OX40 agonist ivuxolimab. The CDR3 DNA sequence: TGTGCCAGCAGCCCTCAAACCGGGACCGACTATGGCTACACCTTC. Its translation is CASSPQTGTDYGYTF.